Sequencing of this T cell receptor (beta chain) was carried out in a study of T cells in localized non-small cell lung cancer. Points from the study as a whole: Uninvolved adjacent lung showed peak T cell clonality, exceeding tumor. Heterogeneity cannot be ruled out, as sequencing used one tumor region only. Longer overall survival was linked to higher blood T cell density.

Only in-frame clones appear in the TCRdb table, and some are missing; sequencing was by immunoSEQ multiplex PCR. Of roughly 39,000 clones in the sample, 91% were seen once. The CDR3 is 12 residues long. Per the germline V gene, CDR1 is MNHEY and CDR2 is SVGAGI. Trimming took off 5 bases at V and 6 bases at J, with 5 bases between the two ends. The sample holds a few counts of this clone. Its antigen is not known. This clonotype was obtained from a woman between 40 and 69 years old with stage II lung adenocarcinoma. Source: PBMCs, taken before any cancer treatment. This chain connects TRBV6-5 to TRBJ1-6; D ambiguous. The CDR3 loop is CASSLINSPLHF. The CDR3 DNA reads TGTGCCAGCAGTCTTATTAATTCACCCCTCCACTTT.